Following are 20 T cell receptor beta chains from one sample sequenced in a study of beta chain features in type 1 diabetes. Expressed TCRB transcripts got sequenced, as all isolated RNA was reverse transcribed. The protocol was immunoSEQ multiplex PCR, while the TCRdb copy is restricted to in-frame clones and leaves out a portion. The sample lists about 230,000 clones, 9% to 10% seen once, with under 0.045% in the top ten. The source material was naive CD4+ T cells from blood. Receptors originate from a woman between 18 and 29 years old in good health.

The chain employs TRBV6-1 and TRBJ1-5; the match to TRBD1 covers 10 bases. J gave up 4 bases and V 6 bases, and 3 bases lay outside the gene matches. The CDR3 extends over 14 amino acids. Germline-derived CDR1 and CDR2 are MNHNS and SASEGT. CDR3 in DNA: TGTGCCAGCAGGGGACAGGGGATAAATCAGCCCCAGCATTTT. Translating it yields CASRGQGINQPQHF.

This clone turned up a few times. The genes are TRBV29-1 and TRBJ1-4; the D gene is possibly TRBD1 (6 bases). The CDR3 extends over 12 amino acids. In germline, CDR1 is SQVTM, CDR2 ANQGSEA. V lost 6 bases and J lost 6, with 11 bases in between. The CDR3 protein is CSVRGADEKLFF. The CDR3, as DNA: TGCAGCGTCAGGGGCGCGGATGAAAAACTGTTTTTT. The entire variable domain, with the rest obtained from reference TRBV29-1 and TRBJ1-4, is as follows: SAVISQKPSRDICQRGTSLTIQCQVDSQVTMMFWYRQQPGQSLTLIATANQGSEATYESGFVIDKFPISRPNLTFSTLTVSNMSPEDSSIYLCSVRGADEKLFFGSGTQLSVL.

The chain recombines TRBV7-2 with TRBJ2-3; TRBD2 aligns across 12 bases. Germline V lookup: CDR1 SGHTA, CDR2 FQGNSA. J was trimmed by 8 bases and V by 5 bases; bases with no gene match: 5. CDR3 length equals 14 residues. The CDR3 nucleotides read TGTGCCAGCAGCGAGACTAGCGGGAGTGGTACGCAGTATTTT. This translates into CASSETSGSGTQYF.

This chain joins TRBV28 and TRBJ1-1; D not certain. The germline gives CDR1 MDHEN, CDR2 SYDVKM. The ends were cut back, 2 bases at V and 1 base at J, with 5 bases in the middle. This CDR3 contains 13 residues. As DNA, the CDR3 is TGTGCCAGCAGTTTAATAGAGAACACTGAAGCTTTCTTT. Protein: CASSLIENTEAFF.

This rearrangement joins TRBV6-1 to TRBJ1-2; possibly TRBD1 for D (5 bases). The germline gives CDR1 MNHNS, CDR2 SASEGT. Trimming cost V 5 bases and J 4 bases, with 14 bases left between them. CDR3 length equals 14 residues. CDR3 residues: CASSFPDTVYGYTF. The CDR3 DNA is TGTGCCAGCAGTTTCCCGGACACAGTCTATGGCTACACCTTC.

The chain is built from TRBV19 and TRBJ1-1, with TRBD1 identical over 7 bases. There are 16 residues in the CDR3. Germline V gene lookup returns CDR1 LNHDA and CDR2 SQIVND (reference sequence). The V segment lost 2 bases and the J segment 10 bases; nucleotides outside the gene matches: 16. The CDR3 spells CASSISRQGRGLGAFF. The CDR3 DNA sequence: TGTGCCAGTAGTATATCCAGACAGGGTAGGGGTCTCGGAGCTTTCTTT. Complete variable domain (other parts from reference TRBV19 and TRBJ1-1): DGGITQSPKYLFRKEGQNVTLSCEQNLNHDAMYWYRQDPGQGLRLIYYSQIVNDFQKGDIAEGYSVSREKKESFPLTVTSAQKNPTAFYLCASSISRQGRGLGAFFGQGTRLTVV.

There are a few counts of this clone. This sequence joins TRBV19 and TRBJ2-5; D possibly corresponds to TRBD1 (8 bases). Between the trimmed V and J ends, which lost 8 bases and 5 bases, there was a span of 27 bases. Looked up from germline, CDR1 is LNHDA and CDR2 is SQIVND (reference sequence). The CDR3 is 17 residues long. CDR3 amino acids: CASRGQGAGTKGETQYF. The CDR3 bases are TGTGCCAGTCGAGGACAGGGAGCTGGGACTAAGGGGGAGACCCAGTACTTC.

There are a few counts of this clone. The V gene is TRBV5-1, the J gene TRBJ2-2, with D unclear. The ends were cut back, 4 bases at V and 7 bases at J, with 14 bases in the middle. The CDR3 has 14 amino acids. Germline CDR1 and CDR2: SGHRS and YFSETQ. The CDR3 is CASSPASKDGELFF. The CDR3 DNA reads TGCGCCAGCAGCCCAGCGTCTAAGGACGGGGAGCTGTTTTTT.

This chain links TRBV6-1 with TRBJ1-5; 9 bases match TRBD1. This CDR3 spans 13 amino acids. With V trimmed by 6 bases and J by 4 bases, 1 base remained unmatched. The V gene's germline CDR1 is MNHNS and CDR2 SASEGT. The CDR3 protein is CASRTGGNQPQHF. CDR3 in DNA: TGTGCCAGCAGGACAGGGGGGAATCAGCCCCAGCATTTT.

The J gene is TRBJ2-1, the V gene TRBV6-4, with D maybe TRBD1 (6 bases). V dropped 6 bases and J dropped 2 bases, with 14 bases sitting between them. CDR1 MRHNA and CDR2 SNTAGT come from the germline V gene. This CDR3 spans 15 amino acids. The CDR3 region is CASRLTGNTYNEQFF. CDR3 coding DNA: TGTGCCAGCAGACTTACAGGGAACACCTACAATGAGCAGTTCTTC.

This clone was detected a few times. The rearrangement links TRBV6-1 to TRBJ2-1, with D possibly being TRBD1 (6 bases). There are 14 residues in the CDR3. Germline V gene data show CDR1 as MNHNS and CDR2 as SASEGT. Trimming took 3 bases from V and 8 from J, leaving 14 bases between them. The CDR3 sequence is CASSDSGRGHEQFF. Written as DNA, the CDR3 is TGTGCCAGCAGTGATAGTGGCAGGGGACATGAGCAGTTCTTC.

The chain is built from TRBV2 and TRBJ2-5, with 8 bases lining up with TRBD2. The CDR3 runs 15 residues. The V gene end was trimmed by 4 bases and the J gene end by 5 bases; junction bases not matched to a gene: 9. CDR1 SNHLY and CDR2 FYNNEI come from the germline V gene. The CDR3 loop is CASSVERGTLETQYF. The CDR3 coding sequence is TGTGCCAGCAGTGTCGAGCGGGGGACGTTGGAGACCCAGTACTTC.

The chain links TRBV7-2 to TRBJ2-5; 8 bases align to TRBD2. The CDR3 sequence is 17 residues long. V lost 3 bases to trimming and J lost 4 bases; unmatched junction nucleotides: 13. The germline V gene encodes CDR1 SGHTA and CDR2 FQGNSA. CDR3 sequence: CASSLSSGAGAGETQYF. The CDR3 DNA follows: TGTGCCAGCAGCTTGTCCTCCGGAGCGGGAGCGGGAGAGACCCAGTACTTC.

The chain uses TRBV30 and TRBJ2-1; perhaps TRBD2 as D (5 bases). Germline V gene data show CDR1 as GTSNPN and CDR2 as SVGIG (reference sequence). Deletions cut 0 bases from V and 7 bases from J, with 13 bases between. The CDR3 consists of 14 residues. CDR3 nucleotide sequence: TGTGCCTGGAGTGTAGGGCTAGCTGGGAATGAGCAGTTCTTC. Its translation: CAWSVGLAGNEQFF.

The chain joins TRBV7-9 to TRBJ2-7; D is possibly TRBD1 (5 bases). V dropped 3 bases and J dropped 3 bases, with 12 bases sitting between them. This CDR3 has 14 residues. Germline lookup yields CDR1 SEHNR and CDR2 FQNEAQ (reference sequence). The CDR3 coding sequence is TGTGCCAGCAGCTTGGGCCAGGGAAACTACGAGCAGTACTTC. Protein: CASSLGQGNYEQYF.

The genes are TRBV11-3 and TRBJ2-2; no firm D call. The V gene lost 3 bases and the J gene lost 1 base, with 6 bases spanning the gap. CDR1 is SGHNT and CDR2 is YENEEA in the germline V gene. The CDR3 has 14 amino acids. The CDR3 nucleotides read TGTGCCAGCAGCTTTCGGGTGAACACCGGGGAGCTGTTTTTT. Translation: CASSFRVNTGELFF.

V usage is TRBV9 and J usage is TRBJ1-1; TRBD1 is a possible D gene (5 bases). CDR1 and CDR2 from the germline V gene are SGDLS and YYNGEE. The CDR3 sequence is 14 residues long. Trimming took 2 bases from V and 5 from J, leaving 13 bases between them. The chain's CDR3 is CASSVAHRGTEAFF. For the CDR3, the DNA is TGTGCCAGCAGCGTGGCTCACCGGGGGACTGAAGCTTTCTTT.

This chain uses TRBV2 with TRBJ2-7; maybe TRBD2 (6 bases). V was clipped by 6 bases and J by 1 base, with 13 bases between them. Germline-derived CDR1 and CDR2 are SNHLY and FYNNEI. CDR3 length equals 14 residues. The CDR3 DNA is TGTGCCAGCAGACGAGCGGGTGGTTCCTACGAGCAGTACTTC. It codes for CASRRAGGSYEQYF.

This clone was picked up a small number of times. This chain links TRBV7-2 with TRBJ2-1; D is perhaps TRBD1 (5 bases). CDR1 and CDR2 (germline): SGHTA, FQGNSA. V lost 0 bases, J lost 0 bases, and 9 bases lay in between. The CDR3 extends over 16 amino acids. CDR3 sequence: CASSLAGALSYNEQFF. The DNA of the CDR3 is TGTGCCAGCAGCTTAGCAGGGGCTCTCTCCTACAATGAGCAGTTCTTC. Using reference TRBV7-2 and TRBJ2-1 for the parts outside the CDR3, the full variable domain is GAGVSQSPSNKVTEKGKDVELRCDPISGHTALYWYRQSLGQGLEFLIYFQGNSAPDKSGLPSDRFSAERTGGSVSTLTIQRTQQEDSAVYLCASSLAGALSYNEQFFGPGTRLTVL.

This clone was detected a few times. The rearrangement links TRBV4-1 to TRBJ1-2; D possibly corresponds to TRBD1 (6 bases). The CDR3 totals 15 residues. The V gene's germline CDR1 is MGHRA and CDR2 YSYEKL. V was shortened by 1 base and J by 4 bases, with 13 bases between the two germline ends. The CDR3 nucleotides read TGCGCCAGCAGCCAAGTTAGTACAGGGTCCTATGGCTACACCTTC. Protein: CASSQVSTGSYGYTF.